These T cell receptor beta chains were read from a single sample in a study of CD8+CD57+ T cells in acquired aplastic anemia. One entry per CDR3 protein results from TCRdb running MiXCR on the reads. The repertoire holds a few hundred thousand distinct CDR3 sequences, almost 50% seen once, with just under 20% in the top ten. Input material: sorted CD4+, CD8+, or CD8+CD57+ T cells (not recorded which) from PBMCs. The receptors originated from a human donor with aplastic anemia. Both conserved end residues are part of each CDR3. Each record gives: CDR3 length, D gene, clone size, V gene, J gene, CDR3 protein, CDR3 DNA. A D gene is named only where the DNA matches it firmly. Where a row states a size, it is once, few, many or the class of an expanded clone; other rows omit it.

len: 13
d_gene: TRBD1
abundance: few
v_gene: TRBV10-2
j_gene: TRBJ1-2
CDR3aa: CASSADRVGGYTF
CDR3nt: TGCGCCAGCAGTGCGGACAGGGTAGGGGGCTACACCTTC

len: 12
d_gene: .
abundance: few
v_gene: TRBV10-2
j_gene: TRBJ2-5
CDR3aa: CASSRRVETQYF
CDR3nt: TGCGCCAGCAGTCGTAGGGTTGAGACCCAGTACTTC

len: 13
d_gene: .
abundance: once
v_gene: TRBV19
j_gene: TRBJ2-3
CDR3aa: CASSISDSVAQYF
CDR3nt: TGTGCCAGTAGTATATCGGACAGCGTGGCGCAGTATTTT

len: 15
d_gene: .
abundance: many
v_gene: TRBV5-1
j_gene: TRBJ1-4
CDR3aa: CASSLAGTGGEKLFF
CDR3nt: TGCGCCAGCAGCTTGGCGGGGACGGGTGGGGAAAAACTGTTTTTT

len: 16
d_gene: TRBD1
abundance: .
v_gene: TRBV18
j_gene: TRBJ1-1
CDR3aa: CASSPGGRGRDTEAFF
CDR3nt: TGTGCCAGCTCACCAGGCGGTAGGGGGCGAGACACTGAAGCTTTCTTT

len: 16
d_gene: .
abundance: many
v_gene: TRBV9
j_gene: TRBJ2-6
CDR3aa: CASSVVGNSGANVLTF
CDR3nt: TGTGCCAGCAGCGTAGTTGGAAACTCTGGGGCCAACGTCCTGACTTTC

len: 13
d_gene: .
abundance: .
v_gene: TRBV29-1
j_gene: TRBJ1-2
CDR3aa: CSLGSGEVGGYTF
CDR3nt: TGCAGCTTAGGGTCCGGGGAAGTGGGTGGCTACACCTTC

len: 13
d_gene: .
abundance: .
v_gene: TRBV10-1
j_gene: TRBJ2-1
CDR3aa: CASSVARNNEQFF
CDR3nt: TGCGCCAGCAGTGTTGCCAGAAACAATGAGCAGTTCTTC

len: 15
d_gene: .
abundance: .
v_gene: TRBV29-1
j_gene: TRBJ1-2
CDR3aa: CSVSTHGDLGYGYTF
CDR3nt: TGCAGCGTTTCAACTCATGGGGACCTTGGGTATGGCTACACCTTC

len: 14
d_gene: .
abundance: many
v_gene: TRBV19
j_gene: TRBJ2-5
CDR3aa: CASSVDWYQETQYF
CDR3nt: TGTGCCAGTAGTGTGGACTGGTACCAAGAGACCCAGTACTTC

len: 15
d_gene: TRBD1
abundance: .
v_gene: TRBV19
j_gene: TRBJ2-1
CDR3aa: CASKRTGTDRNEQFF
CDR3nt: TGTGCCAGTAAACGAACCGGGACAGATCGGAATGAGCAGTTCTTC

len: 15
d_gene: .
abundance: many
v_gene: TRBV20-1
j_gene: TRBJ2-1
CDR3aa: CSASSLPEGDNEQFF
CDR3nt: TGCAGTGCTAGCTCGCTGCCTGAGGGGGACAATGAGCAGTTCTTC

len: 13
d_gene: .
abundance: few
v_gene: TRBV6-2/TRBV6-3
j_gene: TRBJ2-1
CDR3aa: CASSSIPGPDEFF
CDR3nt: TGTGCCAGCAGTTCAATACCGGGACCTGATGAGTTCTTC

len: 18
d_gene: .
abundance: few
v_gene: TRBV11-3
j_gene: TRBJ1-5
CDR3aa: CAWSARRFSTGHHQPQHF
CDR3nt: TGTGCCTGGAGTGCCCGGCGTTTCTCGACAGGACACCATCAGCCCCAGCATTTT

len: 13
d_gene: TRBD1
abundance: .
v_gene: TRBV12-3/TRBV12-4
j_gene: TRBJ1-2
CDR3aa: CASSPSGQTTSTF
CDR3nt: TGTGCCAGCAGTCCGTCGGGACAGACTACATCTACCTTC

len: 13
d_gene: .
abundance: many
v_gene: TRBV10-1
j_gene: TRBJ1-1
CDR3aa: CASSEYLNTEAFF
CDR3nt: TGCGCCAGCAGTGAGTACCTGAACACTGAAGCTTTCTTT

len: 14
d_gene: TRBD1
abundance: .
v_gene: TRBV18
j_gene: TRBJ1-1
CDR3aa: CASSLETGGPEAFF
CDR3nt: TGTGCCAGCTCACTAGAGACAGGGGGCCCTGAAGCTTTCTTT

len: 14
d_gene: .
abundance: .
v_gene: TRBV15
j_gene: TRBJ2-3
CDR3aa: CATSIGQSTDTQYF
CDR3nt: TGTGCCACCAGCATAGGACAGAGCACAGATACGCAGTATTTT

len: 12
d_gene: .
abundance: many
v_gene: TRBV20-1
j_gene: TRBJ1-6
CDR3aa: CSARVRLGPLHF
CDR3nt: TGCAGTGCTAGAGTGAGACTCGGACCCCTCCACTTT

len: 14
d_gene: TRBD2
abundance: many
v_gene: TRBV19
j_gene: TRBJ2-5
CDR3aa: CASRRGAEQETQYF
CDR3nt: TGTGCCAGTAGGCGGGGGGCGGAACAAGAGACCCAGTACTTC

len: 13
d_gene: .
abundance: .
v_gene: TRBV19
j_gene: TRBJ1-5
CDR3aa: CASSTEQGQPQHF
CDR3nt: TGTGCCAGTAGTACCGAGCAGGGTCAGCCCCAGCATTTT

len: 14
d_gene: .
abundance: .
v_gene: TRBV10-3
j_gene: TRBJ2-3
CDR3aa: CAISESMSLDTQYF
CDR3nt: TGTGCCATCAGTGAGTCGATGTCACTAGATACGCAGTATTTT

len: 15
d_gene: TRBD1
abundance: .
v_gene: TRBV10-3
j_gene: TRBJ1-4
CDR3aa: CAIRATGDLGEKLFF
CDR3nt: TGTGCCATCAGAGCGACAGGGGACCTGGGTGAAAAACTGTTTTTT

len: 13
d_gene: .
abundance: .
v_gene: TRBV19
j_gene: TRBJ1-4
CDR3aa: CASSRQSNEKLFF
CDR3nt: TGTGCCAGTAGTCGACAGTCTAATGAAAAACTGTTTTTT

len: 19
d_gene: TRBD2
abundance: many
v_gene: TRBV20-1
j_gene: TRBJ2-7
CDR3aa: CSARGAGDSGGPLLYEQYF
CDR3nt: TGCAGTGCTAGAGGGGCAGGGGATAGCGGGGGCCCCCTCCTCTACGAGCAGTACTTC

len: 17
d_gene: .
abundance: many
v_gene: TRBV20-1
j_gene: TRBJ1-5
CDR3aa: CSASPDARIYSNQPQHF
CDR3nt: TGCAGTGCTAGTCCGGACGCCAGGATCTATAGCAATCAGCCCCAGCATTTT

len: 14
d_gene: .
abundance: .
v_gene: TRBV20-1
j_gene: TRBJ2-7
CDR3aa: CSASGGVSSYEQYF
CDR3nt: TGCAGTGCTAGTGGGGGAGTGAGCTCCTACGAGCAGTACTTC

len: 14
d_gene: TRBD1
abundance: .
v_gene: TRBV2
j_gene: TRBJ1-4
CDR3aa: CASEGGQLNEKLFF
CDR3nt: TGTGCCAGCGAGGGGGGACAGCTTAATGAAAAACTGTTTTTT

len: 14
d_gene: .
abundance: .
v_gene: TRBV6-9
j_gene: TRBJ1-2
CDR3aa: CASRRSGDGSGYTF
CDR3nt: TGTGCCAGCAGGAGGTCAGGGGATGGGAGCGGCTACACCTTC

len: 12
d_gene: .
abundance: .
v_gene: TRBV12-3/TRBV12-4
j_gene: TRBJ2-7
CDR3aa: CASSLRGYEQYF
CDR3nt: TGCGCCAGCAGTTTACGGGGTTACGAGCAGTACTTC

len: 16
d_gene: .
abundance: .
v_gene: TRBV6-1
j_gene: TRBJ1-4
CDR3aa: CASSSSPPASNEKLFF
CDR3nt: TGTGCCAGCAGTTCTAGCCCGCCTGCTAGCAATGAAAAACTGTTTTTT

len: 13
d_gene: .
abundance: .
v_gene: TRBV25-1
j_gene: TRBJ1-2
CDR3aa: CASSEEWGGGYTF
CDR3nt: TGTGCCAGCAGTGAAGAATGGGGAGGTGGCTACACCTTC

len: 15
d_gene: .
abundance: many
v_gene: TRBV29-1
j_gene: TRBJ2-3
CDR3aa: CSVGVRDPSTDTQYF
CDR3nt: TGCAGCGTTGGCGTCAGGGACCCTAGCACAGATACGCAGTATTTT

len: 16
d_gene: TRBD1
abundance: .
v_gene: TRBV15
j_gene: TRBJ2-7
CDR3aa: CATSRPRGQGSYEQYF
CDR3nt: TGTGCCACCAGCAGACCCCGAGGACAGGGGAGCTACGAGCAGTACTTC

len: 17
d_gene: .
abundance: many
v_gene: TRBV7-3
j_gene: TRBJ2-6
CDR3aa: CASSPHYSYSGANVLTF
CDR3nt: TGTGCCAGCAGCCCACATTACAGCTACTCTGGGGCCAACGTCCTGACTTTC

len: 12
d_gene: .
abundance: .
v_gene: TRBV5-1
j_gene: TRBJ2-1
CDR3aa: CASSWRDNEHFF
CDR3nt: TGCGCCAGCAGCTGGAGGGACAATGAGCATTTCTTC

len: 15
d_gene: .
abundance: .
v_gene: TRBV7-9
j_gene: TRBJ1-1
CDR3aa: CASIYVPRSNTEAFF
CDR3nt: TGTGCCAGCATTTATGTTCCCCGTTCGAACACTGAAGCTTTCTTT

len: 14
d_gene: .
abundance: medium-sized
v_gene: TRBV15
j_gene: TRBJ1-2
CDR3aa: CATAQGAASGGYTF
CDR3nt: TGTGCCACCGCTCAGGGCGCAGCTTCGGGTGGCTACACCTTC

len: 16
d_gene: .
abundance: .
v_gene: TRBV5-4
j_gene: TRBJ2-3
CDR3aa: CASSLKVSPSTDTQYF
CDR3nt: TGTGCCAGCAGCTTGAAAGTAAGCCCTAGCACAGATACGCAGTATTTT

len: 15
d_gene: TRBD2
abundance: many
v_gene: TRBV20-1
j_gene: TRBJ2-3
CDR3aa: CSQSSRRGSTDTQYF
CDR3nt: TGCAGCCAGTCTTCCCGGCGGGGGAGCACAGATACGCAGTATTTT

len: 14
d_gene: .
abundance: many
v_gene: TRBV6-1
j_gene: TRBJ1-5
CDR3aa: CAISAISREQPQHF
CDR3nt: TGTGCCATTTCGGCGATCAGCAGAGAGCAGCCCCAGCATTTT